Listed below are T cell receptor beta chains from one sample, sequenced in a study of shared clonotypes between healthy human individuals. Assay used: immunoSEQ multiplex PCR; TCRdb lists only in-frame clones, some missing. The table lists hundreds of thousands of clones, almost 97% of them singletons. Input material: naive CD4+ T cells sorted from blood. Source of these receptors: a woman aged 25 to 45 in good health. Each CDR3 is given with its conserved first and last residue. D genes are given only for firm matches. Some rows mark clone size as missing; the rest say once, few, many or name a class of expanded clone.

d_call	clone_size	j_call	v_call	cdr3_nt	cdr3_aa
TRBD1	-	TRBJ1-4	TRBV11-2	TGTGCCAGCAGCGGACAGACAGGGGGAATGAAAAAACTGTTTTTT	CASSGQTGGMKKLFF
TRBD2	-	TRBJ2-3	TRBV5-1	TGCGCCAGCAGCTTGCTAGCGGGAGCCAGCACAGATACGCAGTATTTT	CASSLLAGASTDTQYF
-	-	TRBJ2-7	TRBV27	TGTGCCAGCAGTAGGCCAGCGCTTGTCGGCGAGCAGTACTTC	CASSRPALVGEQYF
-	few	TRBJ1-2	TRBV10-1	TGCGCCAGCAGTGAGTCGACACAAAGTGGCTACACCTTC	CASSESTQSGYTF
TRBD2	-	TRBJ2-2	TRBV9	TGTGCCAGCAGGGTGGGGACTAGCGGCACCGGGGAGCTGTTTTTT	CASRVGTSGTGELFF
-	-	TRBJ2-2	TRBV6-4	TGTGCCAGCAGTGCGGTAGGCACCGGGGAGCTGTTTTTT	CASSAVGTGELFF
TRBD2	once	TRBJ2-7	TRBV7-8	TGTGCCAGCAAAATAGCGGGAGGGCTGTCCTACGAGCAGTACTTC	CASKIAGGLSYEQYF
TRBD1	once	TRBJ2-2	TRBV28	TGTGCCAGCAGTTTGGTCAGGGGGCGTACCGGGGAGCTGTTTTTT	CASSLVRGRTGELFF
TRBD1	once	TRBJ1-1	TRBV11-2	TGTGCCAGCAGCTCTGGACAGGGGGGCACTGAAGCTTTCTTT	CASSSGQGGTEAFF
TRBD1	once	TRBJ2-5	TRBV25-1	TGTGCCAGCAGTGAATGGGGCCGGGACAGGGGCGAAGAGACCCAGTACTTC	CASSEWGRDRGEETQYF
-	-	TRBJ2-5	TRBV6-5	TGTGCCAGCAGACGGACAGAAGAGACCCAGTACTTC	CASRRTEETQYF
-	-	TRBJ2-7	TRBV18	TGTGCCAGCTCACCACTTCAAACCCAGGGGTCCTCCTACGAGCAGTACTTC	CASSPLQTQGSSYEQYF
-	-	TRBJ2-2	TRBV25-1	TGTGCCAGCAGTGATAAGAGGGTTCGCGGGGAGCTGTTTTTT	CASSDKRVRGELFF
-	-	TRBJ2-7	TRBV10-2	TGCGCCAGCAGTGAGTCTTTCTCCTACGAGCAGTACTTC	CASSESFSYEQYF
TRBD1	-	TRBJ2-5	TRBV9	TGTGCCAGCAGCGCTCGGGACAGGGAGACCGAGACCCAGTACTTC	CASSARDRETETQYF
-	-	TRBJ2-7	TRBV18	TGTGCCAGCTCACCACCGGGTAATGGCGGGAACTACGAGCAGTACTTC	CASSPPGNGGNYEQYF
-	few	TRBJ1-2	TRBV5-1	TGCGCCAGCAGCCGGAGCCTTGGGGCCGATGGCTACACCTTC	CASSRSLGADGYTF
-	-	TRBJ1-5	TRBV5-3	TGTGCCAGAAGCCGAGGGGAAGGGAGCAATCAGCCCCAGCATTTT	CARSRGEGSNQPQHF
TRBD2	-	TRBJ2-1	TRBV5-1	TGCGCCAGCAGCTTGACCGGGACTAGCGGGATCCATGAGCAGTTCTTC	CASSLTGTSGIHEQFF
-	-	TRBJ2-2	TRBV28	TGTGCCAGCAGTACCGCCATTCGGTCCGGAGGGGAGCTGTTTTTT	CASSTAIRSGGELFF
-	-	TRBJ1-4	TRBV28	TGTGCCAGCAGTTTGGGAGGGTATGAAAAACTGTTTTTT	CASSLGGYEKLFF
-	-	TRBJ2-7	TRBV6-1	TGTGCCAGCAGTGAAGGGGGGTCGCTCGTGGGCTCGGTCTACGAGCAGTACTTC	CASSEGGSLVGSVYEQYF
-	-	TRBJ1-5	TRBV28	TGTGCCAGCAGCACGAGTGGGCAGAAAAATCAGCCCCAGCATTTT	CASSTSGQKNQPQHF
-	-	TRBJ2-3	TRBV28	TGTGCCAGCAGTCCCGGGCCCACAGATACGCAGTATTTT	CASSPGPTDTQYF
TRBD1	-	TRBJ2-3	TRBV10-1	TGCGCCAGCAGTGAAGGGACAGTCACAGATACGCAGTATTTT	CASSEGTVTDTQYF
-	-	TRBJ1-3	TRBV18	TGTGCCAGCTCACCTACAGGATTCTCTGGAAACACCATATATTTT	CASSPTGFSGNTIYF
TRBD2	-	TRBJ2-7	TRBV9	TGTGCCAGCAGCGTAAGCACTAGCGGGTTCTACGAGCAGTACTTC	CASSVSTSGFYEQYF
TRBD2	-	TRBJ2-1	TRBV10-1	TGCGCCAGCAGTAACGGCGGACTAGCGGGAGAAAGAGGCGTCGGTAGTGAGCAGTTCTTC	CASSNGGLAGERGVGSEQFF
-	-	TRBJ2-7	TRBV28	TGTGCCAGCAGTGGTCGTTGGAGGCGCTACGAGCAGTACTTC	CASSGRWRRYEQYF
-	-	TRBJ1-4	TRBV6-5	TGTGCCAGCAGTTATTTTGGGTCAACTAATGAAAAACTGTTTTTT	CASSYFGSTNEKLFF
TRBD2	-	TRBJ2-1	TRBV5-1	TGCGCCAGCAGCTGGGCTAGCGGGAGCTCCTACAATGAGCAGTTCTTC	CASSWASGSSYNEQFF
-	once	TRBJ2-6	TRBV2	TGTGCCAGGAGGGACGGACTCTCTGGGGCCAACGTCCTGACTTTC	CARRDGLSGANVLTF
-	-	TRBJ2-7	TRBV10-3	TGTGCCATCAGTGAGTCGAAGATTTCCTACGAGCAGTACTTC	CAISESKISYEQYF
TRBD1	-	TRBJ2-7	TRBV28	TGTGCCAGCAGCTCCGGGACAGGGGGTTTGTTACACGAGCAGTACTTC	CASSSGTGGLLHEQYF
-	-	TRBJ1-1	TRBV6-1	TGTGCCAGCAGTGTTCAAGTGAACACTGAAGCTTTCTTT	CASSVQVNTEAFF